This T cell receptor beta chain was recovered during a study of Graves' ophthalmopathy and Graves' hyperthyroidism. RNA transcripts were the template, and TCR beta CDR3 regions were amplified from them. Second-round multiplex PCR followed a first-round RT-PCR using HTBI primers. TCRdb recomputed calls from the multiplex PCR reads with MiXCR, one row per CDR3 protein. The profile covers just over 600,000 distinct CDR3 sequences, with about a fifth appearing a single time and roughly 6.9% taken by the ten largest. The CDR3 extends over 14 amino acids. Trimming stripped 8 bases from V and 6 bases from J, with 20 bases between. This clonotype was counted once. The evidence that diagnosis relied on was clinical symptoms, serum thyroxine, TRAb, thyroid ultrasound and orbital computed tomography.

The sequenced material came from peripheral blood. This receptor was identified in a woman between 18 and 30 years old with stable Graves' hyperthyroidism. Some clones in this sample may be carry-over from other donors' samples. This chain joins TRBV12-3 or TRBV12-4 and TRBJ2-7, with D perhaps matching TRBD1 or TRBD2 (6 bases each). The CDR3 bases are TGTGCCAGCTTGTACGGGGGCGAAGGCCTCGAGCAGTACTTC. Its protein product is CASLYGGEGLEQYF.